This is a list of T cell receptor beta chains from one sample in a study of post-analysis software for immune sequencing data. TCRdb reanalysed the PCR reads using MiXCR and keeps one entry per CDR3 protein. The sample shows approximately 400,000 distinct CDR3 sequences, roughly 35% of them seen only once. Sequencing was performed on blood. The receptors stem from a girl aged 10 to 17 with multiple sclerosis. Each CDR3 is given with its conserved first and last residue. The order of the fields is clone size, V gene, J gene, D gene, CDR3 DNA, CDR3 protein. The D gene is left open where the match is weak. Size is stated for part of the rows, as once, few or many counts, or as a class when the clone is expanded.

>.|TRBV4-3|TRBJ1-1|.
TGCGCCAGCAGCCAAGAGCCGACCCTACGCCCTGAAGCTTTCTTT
CASSQEPTLRPEAFF
>few|TRBV27|TRBJ1-6|.
TGTGCCAGCAGCCCGGGTTATAATTCACCCCTCCACTTT
CASSPGYNSPLHF
>few|TRBV7-2|TRBJ2-1|.
TGTGCCAGCAGCTCCGACAGAACTAACAATGAGCAGTTCTTC
CASSSDRTNNEQFF
>.|TRBV4-3|TRBJ1-2|TRBD1
TGCGCCAGCAGCCAAAACAGCAGGGGGCACTATGGCTACACCTTC
CASSQNSRGHYGYTF
>.|TRBV6-2/TRBV6-3|TRBJ2-1|TRBD2
TGTGCCAGCATCGCGGGGGGCCTTTACAATGAGCAGTTCTTC
CASIAGGLYNEQFF
>.|TRBV7-9|TRBJ2-7|TRBD1
TGTGCCAGCAGCTCCAGGACAGGGGGGAACTACTACGAGCAGTACTTC
CASSSRTGGNYYEQYF
>.|TRBV7-9|TRBJ2-3|.
TGTGCCAGCAGCCCCTGGGCTGATGATACGCAGTATTTT
CASSPWADDTQYF
>few|TRBV21-1|TRBJ2-7|.
TGTGCCAGCAGCAAAGGTGTGAGTATCTGGACCTACGAGCAGTACTTC
CASSKGVSIWTYEQYF
>few|TRBV24-1|TRBJ2-2|.
TGTGCCACCACCTACGACAGGGACTACACCGGGGAGCTGTTTTTT
CATTYDRDYTGELFF
>.|TRBV20-1|TRBJ2-7|TRBD2
TGCAGTGCTAACAGCCCGGGACTAGCGACCGATGAGCAGTACTTC
CSANSPGLATDEQYF
>.|TRBV5-4|TRBJ2-5|TRBD2
TGTGCCAGCAGCTTTCGGACTAGCGGGGGCCTCCGCATAACTATTCAAGAGACCCAGTACTTC
CASSFRTSGGLRITIQETQYF
>.|TRBV27|TRBJ2-7|.
TGTGCCAGCAGTTTGTGGCCTCCAACTTACTACGAGCAGTACTTC
CASSLWPPTYYEQYF
>.|TRBV20-1|TRBJ2-5|TRBD2
TGCAGTGCTAGATTGGGGACTAGCAGGGAGACCCAGTACTTC
CSARLGTSRETQYF
>few|TRBV10-2|TRBJ2-3|TRBD1
TGCGCCAGCAGGCAGACAGGGGGCTTGGGAGATACGCAGTATTTT
CASRQTGGLGDTQYF
>.|TRBV7-8|TRBJ2-3|.
TGTGCCAGCAGCTTAGTGGGCACGGGGGGCTTAAGGGGGGATACGCAGTATTTT
CASSLVGTGGLRGDTQYF
>few|TRBV20-1|TRBJ1-1|TRBD1
TGCAGTGCATCCACAGGGGTTCTGAACACTGAAGCTTTCTTT
CSASTGVLNTEAFF
>.|TRBV3-1|TRBJ2-5|TRBD2
TGTGCCAGTCGGACTAGCGGGGGTGCAACAGGGACCCAGTACTTC
CASRTSGGATGTQYF
>.|TRBV6-8|TRBJ2-5|TRBD1
TGTGCCAGCAGTTGGCTACAGGGGATCGGAGAGACCCAGTACTTC
CASSWLQGIGETQYF
>many|TRBV4-1|TRBJ1-2|TRBD1
TGCGCCAGCAGTCCCTGGACGGGACAGGGAACGTCAGGCTACACCTTC
CASSPWTGQGTSGYTF
>.|TRBV2|TRBJ1-2|.
TGTGCCAGCAGTGAAGCCCGCGACAGTAACTATGGCTACACCTTC
CASSEARDSNYGYTF
>.|TRBV3-1|TRBJ2-7|.
TGTGCCAGCAGCCAAGATGTTCGGCAGGGGCCTCCCTACGAGCAGTACTTC
CASSQDVRQGPPYEQYF
>many|TRBV7-3|TRBJ2-7|TRBD1
TGTGCCAGCAGCTTATTTGGGACAGGGACCTACGAGCAGTACTTC
CASSLFGTGTYEQYF
>few|TRBV12-3/TRBV12-4|TRBJ1-2|.
TGTGCCAGCAGTTTAGCGGCGGGGGGCTACACCTTC
CASSLAAGGYTF
>.|TRBV4-3|TRBJ1-1|.
TGCGCCAGCAGCCCGTCGACAGTGAACACTGAAGCTTTCTTT
CASSPSTVNTEAFF